These 15 T cell receptor beta chains were sequenced from one sample in a study of radiotherapy plus CTLA-4 blockade in lung cancer. Clones were sequenced by immunoSEQ multiplex PCR, and TCRdb holds only the in-frame ones, with some missing. This table has about 85,000 clones, approximately 86% appearing once. The sequences come from peripheral blood, collected from a patient treated with radiotherapy plus ipilimumab. These receptors were collected from a human donor with non-small cell lung cancer who had a partial response to radiotherapy plus ipilimumab.

This rearrangement joins TRBV27 to TRBJ1-4; 7 bases are a match to TRBD1. V shed 5 bases and J 5 bases; nucleotides not matched to a gene: 8. Germline CDR1 is MNHEY and CDR2 is SMNVEV (reference sequence). There are 15 residues in the CDR3. CDR3 sequence: CASSPAWTGNEKLFF. Written as DNA, the CDR3 is TGTGCCAGCAGTCCCGCTTGGACAGGAAATGAAAAACTGTTTTTT.

This clone was observed a few times. This chain connects TRBV19 to TRBJ1-1, with D maybe TRBD1 (6 bases). This CDR3 spans 13 amino acids. Germline V gene data show CDR1 as LNHDA and CDR2 as SQIVND (reference sequence). V lost 5 bases to trimming and J lost 5 bases, with 12 bases between them. The CDR3 coding sequence is TGTGCCAGTAGTGAACAGGGTCTTACTGAAGCTTTCTTT. Translated, it gives CASSEQGLTEAFF.

The J gene is TRBJ2-1, the V gene TRBV5-5; 12 nucleotides agree with TRBD2. Germline trimming cut 4 bases from V and 15 bases from J; bases unmatched to any gene: 20. The CDR3 spans 17 residues. The germline CDR1 and CDR2 sequences are SGHKS and YYEKEE (reference sequence). The chain's CDR3 is CASSTEVGASGRAGGFF. The CDR3 DNA reads TGTGCCAGCAGCACTGAGGTGGGGGCTAGCGGGAGGGCCGGGGGGTTCTTC.

This clone was counted only a few times. The chain has TRBV11-3 and TRBJ2-3, with 8 positions matching TRBD2. CDR1 SGHNT and CDR2 YENEEA come from the germline V gene. The ends lost 4 bases at V and 5 bases at J; junction bases unmatched: 2. The CDR3 has 13 amino acids. The CDR3 loop is CASSSRGGDTQYF. CDR3 nucleotide sequence: TGTGCCAGCAGCTCCCGGGGGGGAGATACGCAGTATTTT.

This chain links TRBV6-5 with TRBJ2-2; D is unclear. Per the germline V gene, CDR1 is MNHEY and CDR2 is SVGAGI. Trimming took off 3 bases at V and 5 bases at J, with 10 bases between the two ends. The CDR3 loop spans 14 amino acids. CDR3 sequence reads: CASSYEMWTGELFF. Written as DNA, the CDR3 is TGTGCCAGCAGTTATGAGATGTGGACCGGGGAGCTGTTTTTT.

The rearrangement links TRBV11-2 to TRBJ2-1; the D is unclear. Trimming removed 2 bases from V and 9 bases from J, with 8 bases in between. Germline-derived CDR1 and CDR2 are SGHAT and FQNNGV. This CDR3 comprises 12 residues. The CDR3 reads CASSLSVAEQFF. CDR3 sequence (DNA): TGTGCCAGCAGCTTATCAGTTGCTGAGCAGTTCTTC.

The rearrangement joins TRBV28 to TRBJ1-5; 7 bases fit TRBD1. The CDR3 runs to 15 residues. Germline V lookup: CDR1 MDHEN, CDR2 SYDVKM. J gave up 7 bases and V 2 bases, and 8 bases lay outside the gene matches. The CDR3 DNA is TGTGCCAGCAGTTTACCCGACAGGGTTGGCCAGCCCCAGCATTTT. Protein sequence: CASSLPDRVGQPQHF.

V and J are TRBV7-2 and TRBJ2-2; D remains ambiguous. The CDR3 totals 13 residues. Germline loops: CDR1 SGHTA, CDR2 FQGNSA. With 3 bases removed from V and 4 bases from J, the gap between germline ends came to 6 bases. The CDR3 region has the DNA TGTGCCAGCAGCTTGAGTGGCACCGGGGAGCTGTTTTTT. It translates to CASSLSGTGELFF.

The chain employs TRBV19 and TRBJ2-3; 10 bases fit TRBD2. The germline V gene encodes CDR1 LNHDA and CDR2 SQIVND (reference sequence). V gave up 4 bases and J gave up 0 bases; unmatched junction bases: 4. This CDR3 spans 16 amino acids. Here the CDR3 DNA reads TGTGCCAGTAGTACATTAGCGGGAGGTAGCACAGATACGCAGTATTTT. Translation gives CASSTLAGGSTDTQYF.

This clone was detected only once. V usage is TRBV4-3 and J usage is TRBJ2-1; 7 bases match TRBD1. Unmatched junction bases numbered 5, after V lost 0 bases and J lost 0 bases. Per the germline V gene, CDR1 is LGHNA and CDR2 is YSLEER. The CDR3 extends over 17 amino acids. DNA for the CDR3: TGCGCCAGCAGCCAAGATCCCAGGGGGAGCTCCTACAATGAGCAGTTCTTC. Translated, it gives CASSQDPRGSSYNEQFF.

In nucleotides, the CDR3 is TGTGCCAGCAGCTACGGTGGACTAGCGGTCTACGAGCAGTACTTC. It translates to CASSYGGLAVYEQYF. The rearrangement joins TRBV14 to TRBJ2-7, with TRBD2 identical over 10 bases. J lost 3 bases, V lost 5 bases, and 7 bases had no gene match. Germline CDR1 is SGHDN and CDR2 is FVKESK. The CDR3 has 15 amino acids.

V gene TRBV6-5 combines with J gene TRBJ1-1, with D possibly matching TRBD1 (6 bases). V lost 4 bases to trimming and J lost 3 bases, with 15 bases between them. The CDR3 has 15 residues. The germline gives CDR1 MNHEY, CDR2 SVGAGI. The CDR3 protein is CASSLTGTIDTEAFF. The DNA of the CDR3 is TGTGCCAGCAGTTTAACCGGGACAATTGACACTGAAGCTTTCTTT.

The rearrangement links TRBV19 to TRBJ2-3, with 9 nucleotides matching TRBD2. The CDR3 sequence is 16 residues long. The germline gives CDR1 LNHDA, CDR2 SQIVND (reference sequence). The trim removed 4 bases at V and 3 bases at J, leaving 8 bases unmatched. DNA of the CDR3: TGTGCCAGTAGTAGGCGCGGGAGCGGGGGGACAGATACGCAGTATTTT. It specifies CASSRRGSGGTDTQYF.

The chain joins TRBV27 to TRBJ2-7, with TRBD1 identical over 8 bases. The CDR3 length is 13 residues. Trimming at V came to 6 bases and at J to 5 bases, leaving 6 bases not matched to a gene. Germline V gene lookup returns CDR1 MNHEY and CDR2 SMNVEV (reference sequence). CDR3 in amino acids: CASRGRGRHEQYV. CDR3 nucleotides: TGTGCCAGCAGGGGCAGGGGGCGCCACGAGCAGTACGTC.

V usage is TRBV10-2 and J usage is TRBJ2-3; 13 positions match TRBD2. Trimming took 3 bases from V and 1 from J; bases not matched to a gene: 22. The CDR3 spans 23 residues. Germline CDR1 reads WSHSY; CDR2 reads SAAADI. The CDR3 spells CASSDRDRVASGLAGDGTDTQYF. CDR3 nucleotide sequence: TGCGCCAGCAGTGACCGGGACAGGGTAGCCTCCGGACTAGCGGGAGACGGCACAGATACGCAGTATTTT.